This entry lists 29 T cell receptor beta chains sequenced from one sample in a study of lymphopenia after photon versus proton radiotherapy. TCRdb keeps only in-frame clones here, not all; method: immunoSEQ multiplex PCR. The profile shows approximately 16,000 clones, 85% to 90% of them singletons. The input for sequencing was peripheral blood, taken from a patient treated with proton-based radiotherapy. The receptor set was obtained from a man between 65 and 85 years old with pancreatic cancer.

This chain joins TRBV6-5 and TRBJ1-2, with a weak D call TRBD1 (6 bases). Germline V lookup: CDR1 MNHEY, CDR2 SVGAGI. CDR3 length equals 15 residues. V lost 3 bases and J 1 base, leaving 12 bases between the germline ends. The DNA of the CDR3 is TGTGCCAGCAGTTATGGGGGGGCCCTTAACTATGGCTACACCTTC. It codes for CASSYGGALNYGYTF.

The gene calls are TRBV27 and TRBJ1-1, with unresolved D. CDR3 length: 15 amino acids. The germline V and J ends were trimmed by 2 bases and 1 base, with 11 bases remaining between them. Germline assignment: CDR1 MNHEY and CDR2 SMNVEV (reference sequence). Here the CDR3 DNA reads TGTGCCAGCAGTTTAAATGGGGTTCAGAACACTGAAGCTTTCTTT. It specifies CASSLNGVQNTEAFF.

CDR3 sequence (DNA): TGCGCCAGCAGCGGGACAGGAGAGACCCAGTACTTC. Its translation is CASSGTGETQYF. The chain has TRBV5-1 and TRBJ2-5, with TRBD1 matching 8 bases. V trimming: 4 bases; J trimming: 4 bases; junction bases outside the gene matches: 0. CDR1 SGHRS and CDR2 YFSETQ come from the germline V gene. The CDR3 has 12 amino acids. The full variable domain, in which reference TRBV5-1 and TRBJ2-5 provide the parts outside the CDR3, is KAGVTQTPRYLIKTRGQQVTLSCSPISGHRSVSWYQQTPGQGLQFLFEYFSETQRNKGNFPGRFSGRQFSNSRSEMNVSTLELGDSALYLCASSGTGETQYFGPGTRLLVL.

The chain employs TRBV14 and TRBJ1-2; maybe TRBD1 (5 bases). The CDR3 extends over 15 amino acids. Trimming removed 1 base from V and 6 bases from J, with 15 bases in between. CDR1 is SGHDN, CDR2 FVKESK, per germline. CDR3 coding DNA: TGTGCCAGCAGCCAAGGGTTTCAGGGTGTCCATGGCTACACCTTC. It translates to CASSQGFQGVHGYTF. The variable domain in full, completed from reference TRBV14 and TRBJ1-2, reads EAGVTQFPSHSVIEKGQTVTLRCDPISGHDNLYWYRRVMGKEIKFLLHFVKESKQDESGMPNNRFLAERTGGTYSTLKVQPAELEDSGVYFCASSQGFQGVHGYTFGSGTRLTVV.

The chain links TRBV7-9 to TRBJ2-6; no clear D. This CDR3 region has 15 residues. The germline V gene encodes CDR1 SEHNR and CDR2 FQNEAQ (reference sequence). The ends were cut back, 1 base at V and 4 bases at J, with 8 bases in the middle. CDR3 nucleotide sequence: TGTGCCAGCAGCTTAGAAGGATCAGGGGCCAACGTCCTGACTTTC. Residues: CASSLEGSGANVLTF.

The rearrangement links TRBV25-1 to TRBJ2-4, with D possibly TRBD1 on 6 matching bases. The germline V gene encodes CDR1 MGHDK and CDR2 SYGVNS. V dropped 4 bases and J dropped 0 bases, with 13 bases sitting between them. The CDR3 runs to 16 residues. CDR3 protein: CASSGAGDLAKNIQYF. In DNA form, the CDR3 reads TGTGCCAGCAGTGGTGCAGGGGACCTAGCCAAAAACATTCAGTACTTC.

The chain has TRBV11-3 and TRBJ2-7; a weak D match, TRBD1 (5 bases). Germline CDR1 is SGHNT and CDR2 is YENEEA. V lost 1 base to trimming and J lost 0 bases, with 7 bases between them. This CDR3 spans 14 amino acids. This CDR3 is CASSLGQSSYEQYF. The CDR3 DNA follows: TGTGCCAGCAGCTTAGGACAGAGCTCCTACGAGCAGTACTTC.

This clone was observed once. The chain recombines TRBV4-2 with TRBJ1-1; D is possibly TRBD1 (6 bases). Germline V gene sequence: CDR1 LGHNA, CDR2 YNFKEQ. The CDR3 contains 16 residues. Deletions cut 5 bases from V and 1 base from J, with 17 bases between. For the CDR3, the DNA is TGTGCCAGCAGCTCAGGGGTGGGGGGCGCGAACACTGAAGCTTTCTTT. Translating it yields CASSSGVGGANTEAFF.

The chain is built from TRBV5-5 and TRBJ2-7; 11 bases fit TRBD2. Trimming cost V 0 bases and J 3 bases; bases outside gene matches: 11. This CDR3 spans 18 amino acids. Germline values: CDR1 SGHKS, CDR2 YYEKEE (reference sequence). The CDR3 loop reads CASSLVGLAGGTFYEQYF. The CDR3 DNA reads TGTGCCAGCAGCTTGGTAGGGCTAGCGGGGGGAACCTTCTACGAGCAGTACTTC.

The chain has TRBV5-1 and TRBJ1-1; 7 bases fit TRBD1. Germline V CDR1 and CDR2: SGHRS, YFSETQ. The CDR3 consists of 16 residues. Losses at the gene ends were 4 bases for V and 4 bases for J; bases not matched to a gene: 13. CDR3 in amino acids: CASSPRDSVAGTEAFF. The CDR3 DNA is TGCGCCAGCAGCCCCCGGGACAGCGTCGCGGGCACTGAAGCTTTCTTT.

The chain links TRBV27 to TRBJ1-2; TRBD1 agrees at 7 bases. CDR3 length equals 13 residues. CDR1 is MNHEY, CDR2 SMNVEV, per germline (reference sequence). V lost 5 bases to trimming and J lost 3 bases; unmatched junction nucleotides: 3. CDR3: CASSATGDYGYTF. CDR3 nucleotide sequence: TGTGCCAGCAGTGCAACAGGGGACTATGGCTACACCTTC.

This chain links TRBV2 with TRBJ1-5, with 11 bases identical to TRBD1. J gave up 2 bases and V 6 bases, and 6 bases lay outside the gene matches. Germline CDR1 SNHLY, CDR2 FYNNEI. The CDR3 has 16 residues. In DNA, the CDR3 is TGTGCCAGCAGGCCGGGACAGGGGGACGGCAATCAGCCCCAGCATTTT. This sequence encodes CASRPGQGDGNQPQHF.

The chain is built from TRBV5-1 and TRBJ2-3, with 11 bases fitting TRBD1. J lost 3 bases, V lost 5 bases, and 5 bases had no gene match. Germline-derived CDR1 and CDR2 are SGHRS and YFSETQ. The CDR3 runs 15 residues. CDR3 amino acids: CASSHGQGATDTQYF. As DNA, the CDR3 is TGCGCCAGCAGTCACGGACAGGGGGCGACAGATACGCAGTATTTT.

The chain employs TRBV7-3 and TRBJ2-1, with 11 bases identical to TRBD2. V dropped 1 base and J dropped 10; count of bases not matched to a gene: 12. Per the germline V gene, CDR1 is SGHTA and CDR2 is FQGTGA. The CDR3 loop spans 17 amino acids. The CDR3 is CASSLNPQGLAAGEQFF. As DNA, the CDR3 is TGTGCCAGCAGCTTAAATCCCCAGGGACTAGCGGCCGGCGAGCAGTTCTTC.

This clone was detected once. V gene TRBV5-1 combines with J gene TRBJ2-3; possibly TRBD1 or TRBD2 for D (6 bases each). Germline CDR1 is SGHRS and CDR2 is YFSETQ. The ends were cut back, 4 bases at V and 3 bases at J, with 18 bases in the middle. This CDR3 region has 16 residues. This CDR3 is CASSGGDNRVTDTQYF. The CDR3 coding sequence is TGCGCCAGCAGCGGAGGGGATAACAGGGTAACAGATACGCAGTATTTT.

The gene calls are TRBV5-5 and TRBJ1-1; 11 nucleotides align to TRBD1. The trim removed 3 bases at V and 0 bases at J, leaving 4 bases unmatched. CDR3 length equals 16 residues. CDR1 is SGHKS, CDR2 YYEKEE, per germline (reference sequence). The CDR3 spells CASSWTGGAMNTEAFF. Here the CDR3 DNA reads TGTGCCAGCAGCTGGACAGGGGGCGCAATGAACACTGAAGCTTTCTTT.

J is TRBJ2-1 and V is TRBV7-9; weak D call: TRBD1 (6 bases). Germline V gives CDR1 SEHNR, CDR2 FQNEAQ (reference sequence). Trimming stripped 0 bases from V and 8 bases from J, with 11 bases between. There are 14 residues in the CDR3. CDR3 nucleotide sequence: TGTGCCAGCAGCTTAGCTGGCAGGGGAGATGAGCAGTTCTTC. Amino acids: CASSLAGRGDEQFF.

The chain uses TRBV5-1 and TRBJ2-3, with D possibly TRBD1 on 6 matching bases. V was trimmed by 2 bases and J by 2 bases, leaving 12 bases between them. Looked up from germline, CDR1 is SGHRS and CDR2 is YFSETQ. The CDR3 extends over 15 amino acids. Here the CDR3 reads CASSLEQGSTDTQYF. CDR3 nucleotides: TGCGCCAGCAGCTTAGAACAGGGATCCACAGATACGCAGTATTTT. Based on the CDR3 plus reference TRBV5-1 and TRBJ2-3, the full variable domain is KAGVTQTPRYLIKTRGQQVTLSCSPISGHRSVSWYQQTPGQGLQFLFEYFSETQRNKGNFPGRFSGRQFSNSRSEMNVSTLELGDSALYLCASSLEQGSTDTQYFGPGTRLTVL.

V gene TRBV7-3 combines with J gene TRBJ1-1; the match to TRBD1 covers 7 bases. Germline trimming cut 4 bases from V and 3 bases from J; bases unmatched to any gene: 2. This CDR3 has 13 residues. Germline CDR1 SGHTA, CDR2 FQGTGA. CDR3 DNA: TGTGCCAGCAGCTCCCAGGGGGACACTGAAGCTTTCTTT. It specifies CASSSQGDTEAFF.

The chain combines TRBV30 with TRBJ2-2, with 8 bases matching TRBD1. Germline-derived CDR1 and CDR2 are GTSNPN and SVGIG (reference sequence). Unmatched junction bases numbered 11, after V lost 2 bases and J lost 6 bases. The CDR3 length is 16 residues. In DNA, the CDR3 is TGTGCCTGGAGTCGGATCAAGCAGGGGGCCGCCGGGGAGCTGTTTTTT. Protein: CAWSRIKQGAAGELFF. Filled out from reference TRBV30 and TRBJ2-2, the complete variable domain reads SQTIHQWPATLVQPVGSPLSLECTVEGTSNPNLYWYRQAAGRGLQLLFYSVGIGQISSEVPQNLSASRPQDRQFILSSKKLLLSDSGFYLCAWSRIKQGAAGELFFGEGSRLTVL.

This clone has just one count. J is TRBJ2-5 and V is TRBV5-4; maybe TRBD1 (6 bases). The germline V gene encodes CDR1 SGHNT and CDR2 YYREEE (reference sequence). V dropped 0 bases and J dropped 5 bases, with 14 bases sitting between them. CDR3 length equals 15 residues. CDR3 in amino acids: CASSLGRGSQETQYF. DNA for the CDR3: TGTGCCAGCAGCTTGGGCAGGGGATCTCAGGAGACCCAGTACTTC.

CDR3 loop: CASSRSGTANEKLFF. In DNA form, the CDR3 reads TGTGCCAGCAGCCGCTCCGGGACAGCTAATGAAAAACTGTTTTTT. The chain links TRBV4-2 to TRBJ1-4, with 7 bases aligning to TRBD1. This CDR3 region has 15 residues. CDR1 is LGHNA, CDR2 YNFKEQ, per germline. The J segment lost 3 bases and the V segment lost 4 bases, leaving 5 bases of the junction unmatched.

This sequence joins TRBV19 and TRBJ2-1; 9 nucleotides match TRBD2. V shed 4 bases and J 9 bases; nucleotides not matched to a gene: 7. CDR1 is LNHDA and CDR2 is SQIVND in the germline V gene (reference sequence). The CDR3 totals 14 residues. CDR3 in DNA: TGTGCCAGTAGTAGCGCGGGAGGGCCTTTTGAGCAGTTCTTC. Its translation: CASSSAGGPFEQFF.

The rearrangement joins TRBV6-1 to TRBJ1-1; no reliable D call. The CDR3 covers 14 residues. Germline CDR1 MNHNS, CDR2 SASEGT. V lost 8 bases to trimming and J lost 5 bases, with 18 bases between them. Here the CDR3 DNA reads TGTGCCAGCGAACCCGGGCGCCATGGGACTGAAGCTTTCTTT. Protein sequence: CASEPGRHGTEAFF.

J is TRBJ1-4 and V is TRBV12-5; D uncertain. This CDR3 region has 16 residues. The germline CDR1 and CDR2 sequences are LGHNT and FRNRAP. The V end was cut by 2 bases, the J end by 4 bases, with 14 bases between. The CDR3 reads CASGLSTGNINEKLFF. For the CDR3, the DNA is TGTGCTAGTGGTTTGTCAACGGGGAACATTAATGAAAAACTGTTTTTT.

The chain uses TRBV5-6 and TRBJ2-1; perhaps TRBD1 as D (6 bases). Germline V gene data show CDR1 as SGHDT and CDR2 as YYEEEE. The CDR3 is 15 residues long. V was cut by 2 bases and J by 5 bases, with 14 bases left in between. CDR3 bases: TGTGCCAGCAGCTTTTGGTACAGGGTTAACAATGAGCAGTTCTTC. The encoded protein is CASSFWYRVNNEQFF.

The chain is built from TRBV2 and TRBJ2-7; 7 bases agree with TRBD1. The CDR3 totals 15 residues. Germline assignment: CDR1 SNHLY and CDR2 FYNNEI. Trimming at V came to 5 bases and at J to 2 bases, leaving 9 bases not matched to a gene. CDR3 in amino acids: CASSLGQVPPYEQYF. The DNA of the CDR3 is TGTGCCAGCAGTCTCGGACAGGTTCCTCCCTACGAGCAGTACTTC.

This clone was detected a few times. The rearrangement joins TRBV6-1 to TRBJ1-5; D is unresolved. The CDR3 consists of 15 residues. V was clipped by 1 base and J by 1 base, with 8 bases between them. Germline V CDR1 and CDR2: MNHNS, SASEGT. CDR3 sequence (DNA): TGTGCCAGCAGTGAAGAGGGAGGCAGCAATCAGCCCCAGCATTTT. It encodes CASSEEGGSNQPQHF.

This chain links TRBV11-1 with TRBJ2-2, with 7 positions matching TRBD2. Per germline, CDR1 SGHAT and CDR2 FQDESV (reference sequence). The CDR3 runs 17 residues. V gave up 1 base and J gave up 0 bases; unmatched junction bases: 5. This CDR3 reads CASSLVAAGANTGELFF. In DNA, the CDR3 is TGTGCCAGCAGCTTAGTTGCGGCGGGAGCGAACACCGGGGAGCTGTTTTTT.